These 15 T cell receptor beta chains were all obtained from the same sample, sequenced in a study of T cell responses to AZD1222 COVID-19 vaccine. Clones were read by immunoSEQ multiplex PCR, and TCRdb kept only the in-frame ones, dropping some. The sample has about 140,000 clones, approximately 92% seen once. Sequencing was performed on peripheral blood, taken on day 0 of AZD1222 vaccination. These TCRs come from an adult in good health.

V usage is TRBV10-1 and J usage is TRBJ2-6; D remains ambiguous. Germline-derived CDR1 and CDR2 are WNHNN and SYGVQD (reference sequence). CDR3 length: 14 amino acids. V lost 8 bases, J lost 0 bases, and 8 bases lay in between. This CDR3 reads CASAPASGANVLTF. The CDR3, as DNA: TGCGCCAGCGCCCCCGCCTCTGGGGCCAACGTCCTGACTTTC.

This chain uses TRBV12-5 with TRBJ2-2; D unclear. This CDR3 comprises 15 residues. V dropped 5 bases and J dropped 3 bases, with 13 bases sitting between them. Germline V gene sequence: CDR1 LGHNT, CDR2 FRNRAP. The CDR3 region is CASGPPGWDTGELFF. The CDR3 region has the DNA TGTGCTAGTGGTCCGCCCGGGTGGGACACCGGGGAGCTGTTTTTT.

This clone was detected only once. The V gene is TRBV11-2, the J gene TRBJ1-1; D ambiguous. V was shortened by 3 bases and J by 5 bases, with 22 bases between the two germline ends. The CDR3 consists of 17 residues. The V gene's germline CDR1 is SGHAT and CDR2 FQNNGV. The CDR3: CASSFYLRALGRTEAFF. CDR3 nucleotide sequence: TGTGCCAGCAGCTTTTATCTGCGCGCCCTCGGGAGGACTGAAGCTTTCTTT.

The chain links TRBV5-4 to TRBJ2-7; a possible D gene is TRBD2 (5 bases). CDR1 is SGHNT, CDR2 YYREEE, per germline (reference sequence). The CDR3 totals 15 residues. With 2 bases removed from V and 0 bases from J, the gap between germline ends came to 12 bases. CDR3 region: CASSFSGWGSYEQYF. Here the CDR3 DNA reads TGTGCCAGCAGCTTTTCGGGGTGGGGCTCCTACGAGCAGTACTTC.

The chain joins TRBV27 to TRBJ2-7, with D perhaps TRBD1 or TRBD2 (5 bases each). Looked up from germline, CDR1 is MNHEY and CDR2 is SMNVEV (reference sequence). Trimming removed 2 bases at V and 5 bases at J, with 10 bases between. This CDR3 is built from 13 residues. The CDR3 nucleotides read TGTGCCAGCAGTTTAAGGGACCTAAACGAGCAGTACTTC. It encodes CASSLRDLNEQYF.

The chain employs TRBV11-3 and TRBJ2-7, with 9 bases aligning to TRBD1. Germline assignment: CDR1 SGHNT and CDR2 YENEEA. J gave up 3 bases and V 5 bases, and 11 bases lay outside the gene matches. The length of the CDR3 is 16 residues. The CDR3 DNA reads as TGTGCCAGCAGCCAAAACCACGGGACAGGGATCTACGAGCAGTACTTC. Encoded protein: CASSQNHGTGIYEQYF.

The genes are TRBV9 and TRBJ2-3, with 11 bases identical to TRBD2. The CDR3 covers 17 residues. The germline V gene encodes CDR1 SGDLS and CDR2 YYNGEE. Losses at the gene ends were 0 bases for V and 0 bases for J; bases not matched to a gene: 3. For the CDR3, the DNA is TGTGCCAGCAGCGTAGTGGCTAGCGGGAGGAGCACAGATACGCAGTATTTT. It specifies CASSVVASGRSTDTQYF.

CDR3 nucleotide sequence: TGTGCCAGCAGCGTACGGTTGGCGAACACTGAAGCTTTCTTT. Amino acid sequence: CASSVRLANTEAFF. V gene TRBV9 combines with J gene TRBJ1-1; D remains unclear. The CDR3 is 14 residues long. Germline-derived CDR1 and CDR2 are SGDLS and YYNGEE. With 1 base removed from V and 1 base from J, the gap between germline ends came to 8 bases. Combining the CDR3 with reference TRBV9 and TRBJ1-1 gives the whole variable domain DSGVTQTPKHLITATGQRVTLRCSPRSGDLSVYWYQQSLDQGLQFLIQYYNGEERAKGNILERFSAQQFPDLHSELNLSSLELGDSALYFCASSVRLANTEAFFGQGTRLTVV.

The rearrangement joins TRBV19 to TRBJ1-1; D ambiguous. The ends were cut back, 4 bases at V and 4 bases at J, with 19 bases in the middle. The CDR3 is 16 residues long. Germline V gene data show CDR1 as LNHDA and CDR2 as SQIVND (reference sequence). Here the CDR3 DNA reads TGTGCCAGTAGTAGTGGAGAGGCGATCATGATCACTGAAGCTTTCTTT. Encoded protein: CASSSGEAIMITEAFF.

V is TRBV18 and J is TRBJ1-4; 9 nucleotides line up with TRBD1. The V gene's germline CDR1 is KGHSH and CDR2 LQKENI. V was clipped by 1 base and J by 7 bases; unmatched bases: 10. The CDR3 has 17 residues. CDR3 protein: CASSPRSITGGIEKLFF. The DNA for the CDR3 is TGTGCCAGCTCACCACGTTCCATCACAGGGGGCATTGAAAAACTGTTTTTT.

The V call is TRBV7-8, the J call TRBJ1-4, with 8 bases identical to TRBD1. V shed 5 bases and J 2 bases; nucleotides not matched to a gene: 13. The CDR3 contains 18 residues. CDR1 is SGHVS and CDR2 is FQNEAQ in the germline V gene. The CDR3 loop reads CASSTAPQGASTNEKLFF. CDR3 DNA sequence: TGTGCCAGCAGCACCGCTCCCCAGGGGGCGAGCACTAATGAAAAACTGTTTTTT.

The genes are TRBV6-6 and TRBJ2-7; D ambiguous. There are 15 residues in the CDR3. Germline V gene lookup returns CDR1 MNHNY and CDR2 SVGAGI (reference sequence). Trimming stripped 0 bases from V and 3 bases from J, with 12 bases between. The CDR3 DNA reads as TGTGCCAGCAGTTACTCGATCAACCAGAACTACGAGCAGTACTTC. Translation gives CASSYSINQNYEQYF.

The chain joins TRBV19 to TRBJ1-2; D gene unclear. Per the germline V gene, CDR1 is LNHDA and CDR2 is SQIVND (reference sequence). The V gene lost 6 bases and the J gene lost 5 bases, with 13 bases spanning the gap. This CDR3 contains 13 residues. The CDR3 nucleotides read TGTGCCAGTAGGCCTCCAGCTGGGTATGGCTACACCTTC. Its protein is CASRPPAGYGYTF.

The rearrangement links TRBV6-2 or TRBV6-3 to TRBJ2-5, with 8 nucleotides matching TRBD2. Trimming took 5 bases from V and 3 from J; bases not matched to a gene: 11. The germline gives CDR1 MNHEY, CDR2 SVGEGT. This CDR3 has 16 residues. In DNA form, the CDR3 reads TGTGCCAGCAGTAGCGGGGGAGGGATTAGTGAAGAGACCCAGTACTTC. As protein: CASSSGGGISEETQYF.

The genes are TRBV11-2 and TRBJ2-1, with 12 bases aligning to TRBD2. The CDR3 has 16 residues. Germline-derived CDR1 and CDR2 are SGHAT and FQNNGV. Trimming cost V 7 bases and J 7 bases; bases outside gene matches: 11. This CDR3 reads CASTQSPGTSGNEQFF. The CDR3 DNA sequence: TGTGCCAGCACCCAATCCCCCGGGACTAGCGGGAATGAGCAGTTCTTC.